Sequencing of this T cell receptor (beta chain) was carried out in a study of blood T cells in healthy people across ages (dated by TCRdb to the mid-2010s). Describing the broader study: In model experiments, roughly one uniquely barcoded TCR beta cDNA molecule per two T cells was captured by template switching. To avoid experimental bias, donors of different ages were distributed randomly across sequencing lanes. For two donors (one aged 18 to 30 and one aged 80 or older), the study analyzed two additional independent replicas of 1 million unique cDNA reads from the same blood draw. Age-related changes in TCR beta repertoire diversity were measured in the study by deep sequencing normalized with unique cDNA molecular identifiers. Four age groups were formed from the donors: young (average roughly 16 years), middle-aged (approximately 40), aged (62) and long-lived (approximately 78).

The 39 donors, aged about 6 to 95 years, were systemically healthy Caucasian individuals from Russia. Each donor gave 8.5 to 10 milliliters of peripheral blood, collected into EDTA-treated Vacutainer tubes. PBMCs were isolated by Ficoll-Paque density-gradient centrifugation, with at least 6 million obtained per sample. Total RNA, at least 5 micrograms per sample, was extracted from PBMCs with Trizol reagent. For every donor, flow cytometry on a PBMC aliquot measured the percentage of naive CD45RAhigh/CD27high T cells. This clonotype was seen only once. Its antigen remains unidentified. No base qualities exist here, and no much larger clone lies one base off it. One read alone makes for weak evidence. Results and caveats for the whole study, not just this receptor: Observed TCR beta diversity per million T cells fell roughly linearly with age, and a significant reduction was already apparent by age roughly 40. The long-lived group showed more naive CD4+ T cells, fewer expanded clones and increased TCR diversity than the aged group, suggesting age selection. Observed TCR beta diversity correlated strongly with the percentage of naive T cells measured by flow cytometry. Because donor CMV infection status was unknown, age-related changes in expanded clonotypes were potentially confounded. Estimates of total diversity based on one million sequenced T cells were considered lower bounds and underestimates. Conclusive comparison of naive and antigen-experienced compartments was prevented by the profiling of bulk unsorted PBMCs.

The library was generated by 5' RACE. Sequencing was performed on an Illumina HiSeq 2500. A second PCR of about 7 to 12 cycles was run with a J-beta primer mix and a sample-barcoded 5' primer. A template-switch 5' adaptor carrying 12 random nucleotides introduced a unique molecular identifier onto each TCR beta cDNA molecule. Each sample yielded at least 3 million CDR3-containing paired-end reads. First-strand cDNA synthesis was performed from all RNA using the Mint cDNA synthesis kit, with priming by a TRBC-specific oligonucleotide. All cDNA was treated with uracil-DNA glycosylase and then went through a first 18-cycle PCR with the universal primers M1SS and BC2_uni_R. The published analysis was carried out like this. Each sample was normalized by randomly selecting 1 million high-quality reads, each carrying a distinct molecular identifier. Reads with shared molecular identifiers were discarded instead of being binned into consensus sequences. CDR3 identification, clonotype clustering and error correction used MiTCR with a Q25 quality threshold and the strictest error-elimination algorithm. A nonparametric unseen species model using Euler transformation provided a lower-bound estimate of total TCR beta diversity. TCRdb took the public reads, trimmed them with fastp at Q25, ran MiXCR for clone calling and kept in-frame beta chains. When rows share a CDR3 protein, they turn into one entry using the most common DNA and genes. For this entry, the V and J calls and clone size follow TCRdb and not the study's own pipeline. The sample yields approximately 730,000 distinct CDR3 sequences; roughly 41% were counted once. The ten largest clonotypes hold 20% to 25% of the sample.

The clonotype was recovered from an older woman in good health. The sample was blood.

The DNA sequence is as follows: TGTGCCAGCAGGCGACAGGGTTCGCAGTATTTT. Its protein product is CASRRQGSQYF. This sequence uses TRBV6-5 and TRBJ2-3; 7 central nucleotides agree with TRBD1. Its CDR3 holds 11 amino acids, cysteine through phenylalanine. The CDR3 DNA has 33 bases and is translated from base 1. CDR1 MNHEY and CDR2 SVGAGI are derived from the germline V gene. Ends trimmed: V by 6 bases, J by 10 bases; bases unmatched to a gene: 4.